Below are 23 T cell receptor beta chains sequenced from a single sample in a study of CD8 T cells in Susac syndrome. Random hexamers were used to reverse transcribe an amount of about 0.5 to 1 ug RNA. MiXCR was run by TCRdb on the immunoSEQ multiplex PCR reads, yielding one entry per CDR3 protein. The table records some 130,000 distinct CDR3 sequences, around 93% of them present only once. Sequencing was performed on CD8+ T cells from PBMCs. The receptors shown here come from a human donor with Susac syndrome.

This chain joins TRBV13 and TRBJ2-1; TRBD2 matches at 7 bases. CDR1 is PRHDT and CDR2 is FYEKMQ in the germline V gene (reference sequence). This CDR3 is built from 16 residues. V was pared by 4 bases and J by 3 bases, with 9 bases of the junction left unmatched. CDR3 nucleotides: TGTGCCAGCAGCTCTACTACCGGGACTAACTACAATGAGCAGTTCTTC. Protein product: CASSSTTGTNYNEQFF.

CDR3 amino acids: CSVEDNPIYGYTF. The CDR3 DNA sequence: TGCAGCGTTGAAGATAACCCAATTTATGGCTACACCTTC. V and J are TRBV29-1 and TRBJ1-2, with unresolved D. V was cut by 0 bases and J by 5 bases, with 10 bases left in between. Looked up from germline, CDR1 is SQVTM and CDR2 is ANQGSEA. The CDR3 is 13 amino acids.

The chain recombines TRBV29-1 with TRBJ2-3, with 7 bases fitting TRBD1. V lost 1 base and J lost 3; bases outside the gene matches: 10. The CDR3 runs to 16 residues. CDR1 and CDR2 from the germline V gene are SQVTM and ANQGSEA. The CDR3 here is CSVEGGGASTTDTQYF. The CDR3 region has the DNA TGCAGCGTTGAAGGAGGGGGCGCGTCAACGACAGATACGCAGTATTTT.

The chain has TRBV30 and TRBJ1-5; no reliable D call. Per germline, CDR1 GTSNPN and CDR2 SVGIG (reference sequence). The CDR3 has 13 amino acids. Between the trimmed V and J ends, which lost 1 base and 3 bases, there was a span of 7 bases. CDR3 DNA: TGTGCCTGGAGTGGGACCGACAATCAGCCCCAGCATTTT. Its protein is CAWSGTDNQPQHF.

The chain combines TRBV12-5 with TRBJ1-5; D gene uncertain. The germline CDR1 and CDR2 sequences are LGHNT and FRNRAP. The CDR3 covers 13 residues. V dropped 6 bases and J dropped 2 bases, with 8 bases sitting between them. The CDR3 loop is CASGYTGNQPQHF. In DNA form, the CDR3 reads TGTGCTAGTGGATACACAGGCAATCAGCCCCAGCATTTT. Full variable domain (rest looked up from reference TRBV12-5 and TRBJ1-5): DARVTQTPRHKVTEMGQEVTMRCQPILGHNTVFWYRQTMMQGLELLAYFRNRAPLDDSGMPKDRFSAEMPDATLATLKIQPSEPRDSAVYFCASGYTGNQPQHFGDGTRLSIL.

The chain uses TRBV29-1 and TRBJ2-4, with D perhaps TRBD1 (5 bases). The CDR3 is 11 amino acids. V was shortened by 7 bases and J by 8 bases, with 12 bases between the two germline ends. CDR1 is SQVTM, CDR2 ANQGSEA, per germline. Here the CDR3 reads CSGTHQDIQYF. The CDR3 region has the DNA TGCAGCGGGACACATCAGGACATTCAGTACTTC.

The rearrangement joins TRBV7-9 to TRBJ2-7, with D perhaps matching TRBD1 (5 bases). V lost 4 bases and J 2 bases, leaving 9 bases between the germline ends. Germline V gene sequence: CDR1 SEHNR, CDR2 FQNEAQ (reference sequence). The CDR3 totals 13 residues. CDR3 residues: CASSSTATYEQYF. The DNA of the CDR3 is TGTGCCAGCAGCTCGACAGCAACCTACGAGCAGTACTTC.

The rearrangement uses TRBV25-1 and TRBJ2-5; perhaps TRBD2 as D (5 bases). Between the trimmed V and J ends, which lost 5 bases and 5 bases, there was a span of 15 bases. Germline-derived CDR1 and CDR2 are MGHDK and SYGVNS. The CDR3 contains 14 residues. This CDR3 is CASSIRAVGETQYF. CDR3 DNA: TGTGCCAGCAGTATACGAGCGGTCGGGGAGACCCAGTACTTC.

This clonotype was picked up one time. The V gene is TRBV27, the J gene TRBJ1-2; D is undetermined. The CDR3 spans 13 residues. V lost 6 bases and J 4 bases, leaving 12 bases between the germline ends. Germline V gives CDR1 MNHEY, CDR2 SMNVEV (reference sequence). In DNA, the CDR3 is TGTGCCAGCAGCCGATCGGTGATCTATGGCTACACCTTC. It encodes CASSRSVIYGYTF.

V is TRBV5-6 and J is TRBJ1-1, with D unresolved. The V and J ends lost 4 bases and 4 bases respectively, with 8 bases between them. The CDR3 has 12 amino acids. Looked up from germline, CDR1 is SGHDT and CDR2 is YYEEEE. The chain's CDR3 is CASSPGSTEAFF. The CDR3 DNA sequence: TGTGCCAGCAGCCCTGGTAGCACTGAAGCTTTCTTT.

The CDR3 is CASKWRESYNEQFF. DNA for the CDR3: TGTGCCAGCAAGTGGCGGGAGAGCTACAATGAGCAGTTCTTC. The chain employs TRBV12-3 or TRBV12-4 and TRBJ2-1; TRBD2 matches at 7 bases. The length of the CDR3 is 14 residues. Unmatched junction bases numbered 6, after V lost 7 bases and J lost 3 bases.

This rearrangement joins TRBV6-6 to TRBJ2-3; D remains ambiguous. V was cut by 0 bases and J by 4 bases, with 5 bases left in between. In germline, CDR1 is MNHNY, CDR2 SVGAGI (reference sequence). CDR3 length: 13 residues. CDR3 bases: TGTGCCAGCAGTTACTCGAATCCAGATACGCAGTATTTT. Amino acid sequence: CASSYSNPDTQYF.

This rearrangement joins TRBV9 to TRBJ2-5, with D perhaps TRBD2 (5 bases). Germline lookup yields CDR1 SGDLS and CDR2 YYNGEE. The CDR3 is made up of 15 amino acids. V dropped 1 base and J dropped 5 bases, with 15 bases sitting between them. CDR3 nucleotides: TGTGCCAGCAGCGTAATAGGGCTAGGCGGGGAGACCCAGTACTTC. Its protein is CASSVIGLGGETQYF.

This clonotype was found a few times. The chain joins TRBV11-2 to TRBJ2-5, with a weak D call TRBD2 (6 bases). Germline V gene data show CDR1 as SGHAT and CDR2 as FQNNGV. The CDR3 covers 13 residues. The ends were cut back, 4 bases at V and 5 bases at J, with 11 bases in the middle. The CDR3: CASSSRGGETQYF. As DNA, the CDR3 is TGTGCCAGCAGCTCCCGTGGGGGGGAGACCCAGTACTTC.

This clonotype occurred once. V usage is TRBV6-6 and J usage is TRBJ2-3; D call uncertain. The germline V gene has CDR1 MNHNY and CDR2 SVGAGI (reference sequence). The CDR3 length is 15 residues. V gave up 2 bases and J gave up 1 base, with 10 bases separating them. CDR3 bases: TGTGCCAGCAGTTACCGGCCAGACCGCACAGATACGCAGTATTTT. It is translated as CASSYRPDRTDTQYF.

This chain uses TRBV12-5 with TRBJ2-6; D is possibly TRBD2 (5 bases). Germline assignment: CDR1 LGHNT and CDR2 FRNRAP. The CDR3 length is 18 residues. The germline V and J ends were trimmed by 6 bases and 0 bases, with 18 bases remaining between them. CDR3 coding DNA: TGTGCTAGTGGCTTTTGGGAGATTCTGGGCTCTGGGGCCAACGTCCTGACTTTC. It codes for CASGFWEILGSGANVLTF.

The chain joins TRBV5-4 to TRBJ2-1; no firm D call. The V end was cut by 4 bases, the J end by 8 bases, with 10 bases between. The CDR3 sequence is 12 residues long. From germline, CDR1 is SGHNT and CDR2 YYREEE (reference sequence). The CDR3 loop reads CASSPASHEQFF. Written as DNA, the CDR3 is TGTGCCAGCAGCCCTGCTAGTCATGAGCAGTTCTTC.

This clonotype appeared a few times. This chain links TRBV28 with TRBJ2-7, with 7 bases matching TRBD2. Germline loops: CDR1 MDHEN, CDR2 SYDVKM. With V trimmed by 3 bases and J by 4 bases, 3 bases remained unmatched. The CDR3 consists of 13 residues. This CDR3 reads CASSLAGAYEQYF. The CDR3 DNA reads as TGTGCCAGCAGTTTGGCGGGAGCATACGAGCAGTACTTC.

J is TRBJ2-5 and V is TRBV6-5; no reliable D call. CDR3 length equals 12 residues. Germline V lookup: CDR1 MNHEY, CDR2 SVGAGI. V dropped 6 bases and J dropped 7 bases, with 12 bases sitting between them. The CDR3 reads CASRTPRGTQYF. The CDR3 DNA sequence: TGTGCCAGCAGGACCCCAAGAGGGACCCAGTACTTC.

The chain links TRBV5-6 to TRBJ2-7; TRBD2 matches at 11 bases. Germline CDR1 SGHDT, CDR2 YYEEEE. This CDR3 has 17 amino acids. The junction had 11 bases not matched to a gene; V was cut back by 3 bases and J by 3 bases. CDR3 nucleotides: TGTGCCAGCAGCTCGACTAGCGGGATTTGGCATCTCTACGAGCAGTACTTC. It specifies CASSSTSGIWHLYEQYF. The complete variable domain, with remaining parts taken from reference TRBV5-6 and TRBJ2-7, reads DAGVTQSPTHLIKTRGQQVTLRCSPKSGHDTVSWYQQALGQGPQFIFQYYEEEERQRGNFPDRFSGHQFPNYSSELNVNALLLGDSALYLCASSSTSGIWHLYEQYFGPGTRLTVT.

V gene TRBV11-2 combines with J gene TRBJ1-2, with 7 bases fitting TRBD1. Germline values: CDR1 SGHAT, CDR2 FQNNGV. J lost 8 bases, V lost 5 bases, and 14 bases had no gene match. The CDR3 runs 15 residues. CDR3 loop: CASSANRGPLGGYTF. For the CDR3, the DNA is TGTGCCAGCAGCGCTAACAGGGGCCCCTTAGGAGGCTACACCTTC. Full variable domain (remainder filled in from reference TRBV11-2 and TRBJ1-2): EAGVAQSPRYKIIEKRQSVAFWCNPISGHATLYWYQQILGQGPKLLIQFQNNGVVDDSQLPKDRFSAERLKGVDSTLKIQPAKLEDSAVYLCASSANRGPLGGYTFGSGTRLTVV.

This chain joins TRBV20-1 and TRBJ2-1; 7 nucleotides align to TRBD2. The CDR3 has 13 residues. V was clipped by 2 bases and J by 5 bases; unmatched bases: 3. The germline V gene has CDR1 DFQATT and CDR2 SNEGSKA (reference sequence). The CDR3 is CSARLAENNEQFF. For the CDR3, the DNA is TGCAGTGCTAGACTAGCGGAGAACAATGAGCAGTTCTTC.

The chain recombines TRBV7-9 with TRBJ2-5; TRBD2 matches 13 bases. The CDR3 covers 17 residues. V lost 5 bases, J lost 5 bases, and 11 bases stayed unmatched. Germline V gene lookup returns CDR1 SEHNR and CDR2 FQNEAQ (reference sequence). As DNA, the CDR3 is TGTGCCAGCAGCCCCCTGGGGGGACTAGCGGGACGGGAGACCCAGTACTTC. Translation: CASSPLGGLAGRETQYF.